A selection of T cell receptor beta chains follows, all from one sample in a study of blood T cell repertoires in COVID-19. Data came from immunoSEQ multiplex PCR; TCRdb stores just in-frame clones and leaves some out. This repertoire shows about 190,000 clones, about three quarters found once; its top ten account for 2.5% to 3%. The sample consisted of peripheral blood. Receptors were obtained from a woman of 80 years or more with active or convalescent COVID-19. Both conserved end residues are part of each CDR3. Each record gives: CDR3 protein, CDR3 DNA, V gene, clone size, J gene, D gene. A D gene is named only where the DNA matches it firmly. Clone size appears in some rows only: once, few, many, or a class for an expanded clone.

CDR3aa: CASSYGFREEQFF
CDR3nt: TGTGCCAGCAGTTACGGTTTCCGGGAGGAGCAGTTCTTC
v_gene: TRBV6-2/TRBV6-3
abundance: few
j_gene: TRBJ2-1
d_gene: .

CDR3aa: CSVTRGQGNTEAFF
CDR3nt: TGCAGCGTGACCCGAGGACAGGGGAACACTGAAGCTTTCTTT
v_gene: TRBV29-1
abundance: few
j_gene: TRBJ1-1
d_gene: TRBD1

CDR3aa: CASSQDPNTGNSGNTIYF
CDR3nt: TGCGCCAGCAGCCAAGACCCTAATACAGGGAACTCTGGAAACACCATATATTTT
v_gene: TRBV4-3
abundance: once
j_gene: TRBJ1-3
d_gene: .

CDR3aa: CASSQDLRFNVLTF
CDR3nt: TGCGCCAGCAGCCAAGATCTCAGGTTTAACGTCCTGACTTTC
v_gene: TRBV4-3
abundance: .
j_gene: TRBJ2-6
d_gene: .

CDR3aa: CASNDGTGVEKLFF
CDR3nt: TGTGCCAGTAACGACGGGACAGGGGTCGAAAAACTGTTTTTT
v_gene: TRBV19
abundance: .
j_gene: TRBJ1-4
d_gene: TRBD1

CDR3aa: CASRGQGGGYTF
CDR3nt: TGTGCCAGCCGCGGACAGGGTGGGGGCTACACCTTC
v_gene: TRBV27
abundance: .
j_gene: TRBJ1-2
d_gene: TRBD1

CDR3aa: CASSLMVQTSYEQYF
CDR3nt: TGTGCCAGCAGCTTAATGGTACAGACATCCTACGAGCAGTACTTC
v_gene: TRBV7-2
abundance: .
j_gene: TRBJ2-7
d_gene: .

CDR3aa: CASSQQAGNSYEQYF
CDR3nt: TGCGCCAGCAGCCAACAAGCGGGAAACTCCTACGAGCAGTACTTC
v_gene: TRBV4-3
abundance: .
j_gene: TRBJ2-7
d_gene: TRBD2

CDR3aa: CASSLMNADYGYTF
CDR3nt: TGTGCCAGCAGCTTGATGAATGCGGACTATGGCTACACCTTC
v_gene: TRBV5-8
abundance: .
j_gene: TRBJ1-2
d_gene: .

CDR3aa: CASSGGQGLYNEQFF
CDR3nt: TGTGCCAGCAGCGGGGGACAGGGGCTTTACAATGAGCAGTTCTTC
v_gene: TRBV5-4
abundance: .
j_gene: TRBJ2-1
d_gene: TRBD1

CDR3aa: CASSSHMTRDTEAFF
CDR3nt: TGTGCCAGCAGCTCCCACATGACACGAGACACTGAAGCTTTCTTT
v_gene: TRBV7-2
abundance: .
j_gene: TRBJ1-1
d_gene: .

CDR3aa: CASSLAGQPYEQYF
CDR3nt: TGTGCCAGCAGCTTGGCGGGACAGCCCTACGAGCAGTACTTC
v_gene: TRBV5-6
abundance: once
j_gene: TRBJ2-7
d_gene: TRBD1

CDR3aa: CASRETGGNYGYTF
CDR3nt: TGTGCCAGCAGGGAGACTGGAGGGAACTATGGCTACACCTTC
v_gene: TRBV6-6
abundance: .
j_gene: TRBJ1-2
d_gene: .

CDR3aa: CARSLGWGQINQPQHF
CDR3nt: TGTGCCAGAAGCTTGGGCTGGGGGCAGATAAATCAGCCCCAGCATTTT
v_gene: TRBV5-3
abundance: .
j_gene: TRBJ1-5
d_gene: .

CDR3aa: CASSFGTGGTDTQYF
CDR3nt: TGTGCCAGCAGCTTCGGGACAGGGGGCACAGATACGCAGTATTTT
v_gene: TRBV7-2
abundance: once
j_gene: TRBJ2-3
d_gene: TRBD1

CDR3aa: CSKQQGTQYF
CDR3nt: TGCAGTAAACAACAGGGAACGCAGTATTTT
v_gene: TRBV20-1
abundance: .
j_gene: TRBJ2-3
d_gene: .

CDR3aa: CASGQTSGGAGYTGELFF
CDR3nt: TGTGCCAGCGGACAGACTAGCGGGGGGGCCGGATACACCGGGGAGCTGTTTTTT
v_gene: TRBV27
abundance: .
j_gene: TRBJ2-2
d_gene: TRBD2

CDR3aa: CASSIGLAGTYNEQFF
CDR3nt: TGTGCCAGCAGCATCGGACTAGCGGGTACCTACAATGAGCAGTTCTTC
v_gene: TRBV11-3
abundance: once
j_gene: TRBJ2-1
d_gene: TRBD2

CDR3aa: CAWSVMQFEKLFF
CDR3nt: TGTGCCTGGAGTGTAATGCAGTTCGAAAAACTGTTTTTT
v_gene: TRBV30
abundance: .
j_gene: TRBJ1-4
d_gene: .

CDR3aa: CASSDRGGRTAETQYF
CDR3nt: TGTGCCAGCTCAGATAGGGGCGGCCGAACGGCAGAGACCCAGTACTTC
v_gene: TRBV18
abundance: .
j_gene: TRBJ2-5
d_gene: .

CDR3aa: CASSLGEVETQYF
CDR3nt: TGTGCCAGCAGCTTAGGGGAGGTTGAGACCCAGTACTTC
v_gene: TRBV11-2
abundance: .
j_gene: TRBJ2-5
d_gene: .

CDR3aa: CASSPEYGGGNQPQHF
CDR3nt: TGTGCCAGCTCACCAGAATACGGAGGAGGCAATCAGCCCCAGCATTTT
v_gene: TRBV18
abundance: .
j_gene: TRBJ1-5
d_gene: .

CDR3aa: CASSMGLYSGNTIYF
CDR3nt: TGTGCCAGTAGTATGGGCCTCTACTCTGGAAACACCATATATTTT
v_gene: TRBV19
abundance: once
j_gene: TRBJ1-3
d_gene: .

CDR3aa: CASSLGLAGAYNEQFF
CDR3nt: TGCGCCAGCAGCTTGGGACTAGCGGGGGCCTACAATGAGCAGTTCTTC
v_gene: TRBV5-1
abundance: .
j_gene: TRBJ2-1
d_gene: TRBD2

CDR3aa: CASSFESGGASQPQHF
CDR3nt: TGTGCCAGCAGTTTTGAATCGGGGGGCGCGTCCCAGCCCCAGCATTTT
v_gene: TRBV28
abundance: .
j_gene: TRBJ1-5
d_gene: .

CDR3aa: CASRPTPGLAGVLDEQFF
CDR3nt: TGTGCCAGCAGACCTACTCCGGGACTAGCGGGGGTGTTAGATGAGCAGTTCTTC
v_gene: TRBV6-2/TRBV6-3
abundance: .
j_gene: TRBJ2-1
d_gene: TRBD2

CDR3aa: CASSIHGTGKNTIYF
CDR3nt: TGTGCCAGTAGTATCCACGGGACAGGGAAGAACACCATATATTTT
v_gene: TRBV19
abundance: few
j_gene: TRBJ1-3
d_gene: TRBD1

CDR3aa: CASRFTGGRTEAFF
CDR3nt: TGTGCCAGCAGGTTCACAGGGGGCAGGACTGAAGCTTTCTTT
v_gene: TRBV28
abundance: once
j_gene: TRBJ1-1
d_gene: TRBD1

CDR3aa: CASSPQGEVGYF
CDR3nt: TGTGCCAGCAGCCCGCAGGGGGAGGTGGGTTATTTT
v_gene: TRBV7-9
abundance: .
j_gene: TRBJ2-3
d_gene: .

CDR3aa: CASRATAVSYEQYF
CDR3nt: TGTGCCAGTCGCGCCACGGCGGTCTCCTACGAGCAGTACTTC
v_gene: TRBV28
abundance: few
j_gene: TRBJ2-7
d_gene: .

CDR3aa: CASSKQGRDEKLFF
CDR3nt: TGTGCCAGCAGCAAACAGGGGCGGGATGAAAAACTGTTTTTT
v_gene: TRBV28
abundance: .
j_gene: TRBJ1-4
d_gene: TRBD1

CDR3aa: CASSLTDNEQFF
CDR3nt: TGCGCCAGCAGCTTGACAGACAATGAGCAGTTCTTC
v_gene: TRBV5-1
abundance: once
j_gene: TRBJ2-1
d_gene: .

CDR3aa: CASSTWTASSYEQYF
CDR3nt: TGTGCCAGTAGTACCTGGACAGCTAGCTCCTACGAGCAGTACTTC
v_gene: TRBV19
abundance: .
j_gene: TRBJ2-7
d_gene: .

CDR3aa: CASSGRGAGTDTQYF
CDR3nt: TGTGCCAGCAGCGGACGGGGGGCGGGGACAGATACGCAGTATTTT
v_gene: TRBV9
abundance: .
j_gene: TRBJ2-3
d_gene: .

CDR3aa: CASSLRTDWNEKLFF
CDR3nt: TGTGCCAGCAGTTTGCGGACAGACTGGAATGAAAAACTGTTTTTT
v_gene: TRBV28
abundance: .
j_gene: TRBJ1-4
d_gene: .

CDR3aa: CASSLSGTGGTTEAFF
CDR3nt: TGTGCCAGCAGTCTCTCGGGAACAGGGGGGACCACTGAAGCTTTCTTT
v_gene: TRBV27
abundance: .
j_gene: TRBJ1-1
d_gene: TRBD1

CDR3aa: CASSQEVVRSGNTIYF
CDR3nt: TGTGCCAGCAGCCAAGAGGTAGTTCGCTCTGGAAACACCATATATTTT
v_gene: TRBV3-1/TRBV3-2
abundance: many
j_gene: TRBJ1-3
d_gene: .

CDR3aa: CAISSRDRNTEAFF
CDR3nt: TGTGCCATCAGTAGTCGGGACAGGAACACTGAAGCTTTCTTT
v_gene: TRBV10-3
abundance: few
j_gene: TRBJ1-1
d_gene: TRBD1